This T cell receptor (beta chain) was recovered during a study of cytomegalovirus exposure and HLA in healthy donors. Study-level information: Roughly 80 million unique TCRs from HLA-typed donors made up an early data release.

Remarks on this clone: What it binds is not known.

Use of 60 Vbeta and 13 Jbeta primers characterized the PCR. Produced via immunoSEQ multiplex PCR; TCRdb's table is partial and in-frame only. Counted here are 75,000 or so clones, approximately 74% occurring once; the ten biggest clones make up 22%. Deletions cut 5 bases from V and 2 bases from J, with 22 bases between. The CDR3 runs 17 residues. The germline V gene encodes CDR1 SGHDT and CDR2 YYEEEE. General observations from the study: A later analysis appeared to link common viral pathogens to several of the most significant clusters. When presence/absence was analysed, sequencing depth was taken to be roughly uniform across donors. TCR beta V segments were, for the most part, productive about 87% or about 30% of the time in an earlier analysis.

The sequencing sample was made of PBMCs. The genes are TRBV5-6 and TRBJ2-5; weak D call: TRBD1 (6 bases). The TCR originated in a woman younger than 45 in good health and CMV-seropositive. The CDR3 region is CASSNVQPGHVQETQYF. The DNA of the CDR3 is TGTGCCAGCAGTAACGTCCAGCCGGGACACGTACAAGAGACCCAGTACTTC. The complete variable domain, with remaining parts taken from reference TRBV5-6 and TRBJ2-5, reads DAGVTQSPTHLIKTRGQQVTLRCSPKSGHDTVSWYQQALGQGPQFIFQYYEEEERQRGNFPDRFSGHQFPNYSSELNVNALLLGDSALYLCASSNVQPGHVQETQYFGPGTRLLVL.